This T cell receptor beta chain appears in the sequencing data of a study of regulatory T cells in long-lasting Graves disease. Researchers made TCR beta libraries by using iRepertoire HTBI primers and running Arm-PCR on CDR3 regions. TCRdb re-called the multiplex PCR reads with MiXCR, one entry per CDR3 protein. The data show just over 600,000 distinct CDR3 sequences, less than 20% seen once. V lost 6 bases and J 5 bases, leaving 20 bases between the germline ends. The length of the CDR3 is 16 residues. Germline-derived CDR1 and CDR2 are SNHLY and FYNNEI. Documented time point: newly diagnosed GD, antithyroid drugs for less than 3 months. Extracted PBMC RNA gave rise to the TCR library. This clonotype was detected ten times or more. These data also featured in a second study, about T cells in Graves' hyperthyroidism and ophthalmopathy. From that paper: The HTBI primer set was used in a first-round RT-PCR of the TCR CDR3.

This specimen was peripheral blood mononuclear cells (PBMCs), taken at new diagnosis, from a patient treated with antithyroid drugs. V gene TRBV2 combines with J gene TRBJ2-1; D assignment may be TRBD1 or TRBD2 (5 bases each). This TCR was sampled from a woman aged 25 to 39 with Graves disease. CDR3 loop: CASSLEPGRVDNEQFF. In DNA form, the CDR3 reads TGTGCCAGCAGCCTCGAACCGGGACGAGTGGACAATGAGCAGTTCTTC.